The clone carrying this T cell receptor beta chain was observed at least ten times. Using RNA transcripts as the source, TCR beta CDR3 regions were amplified. Carried out on the TCR CDR3, a first-round RT-PCR used the HTBI primer set. TCRdb used MiXCR to reprocess the multiplex PCR reads, holding one entry per CDR3 protein. The repertoire holds 210,000 or so distinct CDR3 sequences, with roughly 18% as singletons. The sample comes from a study of T cells in Graves' hyperthyroidism and ophthalmopathy. V was pared by 8 bases and J by 0 bases, with 8 bases between. The CDR3 is 12 amino acids. Germline CDR1 and CDR2: MDHEN and SYDVKM.

The sequence was collected from a middle-aged man with Graves' hyperthyroidism. V and J are TRBV28 and TRBJ2-7; D is undetermined. What was sequenced was blood. CDR3 region: CASESSSYEQYF. The CDR3 bases are TGTGCCAGCGAAAGCAGCTCCTACGAGCAGTACTTC.